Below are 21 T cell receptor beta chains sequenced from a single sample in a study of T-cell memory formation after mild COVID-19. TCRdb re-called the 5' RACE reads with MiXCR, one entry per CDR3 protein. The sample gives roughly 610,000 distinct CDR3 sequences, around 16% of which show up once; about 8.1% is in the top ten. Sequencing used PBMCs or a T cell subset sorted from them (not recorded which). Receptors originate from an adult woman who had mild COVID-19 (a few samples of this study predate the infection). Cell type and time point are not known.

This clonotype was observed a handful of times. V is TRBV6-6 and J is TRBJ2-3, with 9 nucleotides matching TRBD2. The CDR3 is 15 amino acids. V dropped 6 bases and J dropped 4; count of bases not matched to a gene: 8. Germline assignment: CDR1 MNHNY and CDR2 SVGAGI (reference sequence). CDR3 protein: CASRPSGRPPDTQYF. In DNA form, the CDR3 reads TGTGCCAGCAGACCGAGCGGGAGGCCCCCAGATACGCAGTATTTT.

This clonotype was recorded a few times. Here the CDR3 DNA reads TGTGCCAGTAGTATAGCGGCGGGAGGGGGTCGCGAGCAGTACTTC. Translation gives CASSIAAGGGREQYF. This chain connects TRBV19 to TRBJ2-7; TRBD2 aligns across 9 bases. Germline V gene sequence: CDR1 LNHDA, CDR2 SQIVND (reference sequence). Unmatched junction bases numbered 7, after V lost 1 base and J lost 6 bases. This CDR3 is 15 amino acids long.

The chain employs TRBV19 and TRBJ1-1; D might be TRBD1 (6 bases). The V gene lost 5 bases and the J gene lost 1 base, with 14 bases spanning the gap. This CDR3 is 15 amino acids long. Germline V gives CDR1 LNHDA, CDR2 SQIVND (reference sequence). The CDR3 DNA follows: TGTGCCAGTAGTTCTCCGGGACACCCGAACACTGAAGCTTTCTTT. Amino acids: CASSSPGHPNTEAFF.

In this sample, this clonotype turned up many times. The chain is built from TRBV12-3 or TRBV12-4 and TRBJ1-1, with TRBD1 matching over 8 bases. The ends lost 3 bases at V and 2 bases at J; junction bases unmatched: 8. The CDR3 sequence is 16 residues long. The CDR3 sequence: CASSFGLDRVNTEAFF. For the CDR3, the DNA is TGTGCCAGCAGTTTTGGCCTGGACAGGGTCAACACTGAAGCTTTCTTT.

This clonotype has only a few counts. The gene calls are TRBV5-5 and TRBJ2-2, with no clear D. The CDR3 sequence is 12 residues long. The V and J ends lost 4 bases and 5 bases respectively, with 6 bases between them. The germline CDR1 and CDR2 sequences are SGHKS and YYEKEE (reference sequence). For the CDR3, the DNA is TGTGCCAGCAGCCACCGTACCGGGGAGCTGTTTTTT. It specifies CASSHRTGELFF.

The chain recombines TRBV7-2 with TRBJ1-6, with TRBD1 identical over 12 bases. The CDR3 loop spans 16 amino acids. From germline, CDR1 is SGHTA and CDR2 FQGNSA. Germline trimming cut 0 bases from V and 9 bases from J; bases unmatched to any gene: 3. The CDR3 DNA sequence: TGTGCCAGCAGCTTAGCCGGGACAGGGGGCTCTTCACCCCTCCACTTT. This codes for CASSLAGTGGSSPLHF.

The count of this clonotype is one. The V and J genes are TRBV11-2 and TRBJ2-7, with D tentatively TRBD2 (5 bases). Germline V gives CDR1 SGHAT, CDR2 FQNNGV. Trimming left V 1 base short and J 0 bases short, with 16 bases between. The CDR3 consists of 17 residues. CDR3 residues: CASSLGRGGLSSYEQYF. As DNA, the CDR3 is TGTGCCAGCAGCTTAGGTCGAGGCGGACTCAGCTCCTACGAGCAGTACTTC.

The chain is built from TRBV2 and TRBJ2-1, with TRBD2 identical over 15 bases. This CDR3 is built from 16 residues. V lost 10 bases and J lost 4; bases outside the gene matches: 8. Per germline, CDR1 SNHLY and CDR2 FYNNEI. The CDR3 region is CATQIGTSGGYNEQFF. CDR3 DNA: TGTGCCACTCAGATAGGGACTAGCGGGGGGTACAATGAGCAGTTCTTC.

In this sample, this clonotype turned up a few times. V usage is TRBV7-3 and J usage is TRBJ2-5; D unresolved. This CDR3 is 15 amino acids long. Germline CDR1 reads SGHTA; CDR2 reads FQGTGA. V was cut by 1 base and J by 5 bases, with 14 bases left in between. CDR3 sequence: CASSLICRAWETQYF. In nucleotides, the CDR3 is TGTGCCAGCAGCTTAATCTGCAGAGCATGGGAGACCCAGTACTTC.

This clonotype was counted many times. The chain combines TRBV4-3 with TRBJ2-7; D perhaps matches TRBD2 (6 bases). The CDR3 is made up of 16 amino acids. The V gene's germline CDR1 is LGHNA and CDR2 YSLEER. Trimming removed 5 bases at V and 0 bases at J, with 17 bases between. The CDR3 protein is CASSVWGGAGSYEQYF. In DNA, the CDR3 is TGCGCCAGCAGCGTATGGGGCGGGGCCGGCTCCTACGAGCAGTACTTC.

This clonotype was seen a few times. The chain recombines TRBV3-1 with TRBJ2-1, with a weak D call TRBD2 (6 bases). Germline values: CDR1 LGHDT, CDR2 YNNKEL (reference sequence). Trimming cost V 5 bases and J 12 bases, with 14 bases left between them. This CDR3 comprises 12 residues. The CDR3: CASSAGPGRQFF. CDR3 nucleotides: TGTGCCAGCAGCGCGGGACCAGGCAGGCAGTTCTTC.

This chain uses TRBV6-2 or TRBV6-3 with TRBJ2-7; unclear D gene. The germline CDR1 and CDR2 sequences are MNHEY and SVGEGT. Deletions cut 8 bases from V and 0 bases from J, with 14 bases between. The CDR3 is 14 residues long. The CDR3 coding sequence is TGTGCCAGCTATGGCATAAGGACCTCCTACGAGCAGTACTTC. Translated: CASYGIRTSYEQYF.

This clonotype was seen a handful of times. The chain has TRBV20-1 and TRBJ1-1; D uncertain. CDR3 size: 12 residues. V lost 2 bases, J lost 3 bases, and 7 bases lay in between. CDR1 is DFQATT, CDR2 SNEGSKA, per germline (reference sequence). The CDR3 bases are TGCAGTGCTAGAATCCTGTACACTGAAGCTTTCTTT. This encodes CSARILYTEAFF.

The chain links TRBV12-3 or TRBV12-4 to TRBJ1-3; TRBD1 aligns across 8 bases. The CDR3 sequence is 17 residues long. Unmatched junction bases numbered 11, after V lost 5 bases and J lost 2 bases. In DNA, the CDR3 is TGTGCCAGCAGTCCACGGACAGGGAAAAGCGCTGGAAACACCATATATTTT. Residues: CASSPRTGKSAGNTIYF.

The CDR3, as DNA: TGTGCCAGTAGTCACCAGGCAGCCTACGAGCAGTACTTC. Its protein is CASSHQAAYEQYF. The chain links TRBV19 to TRBJ2-7; D uncertain. V lost 5 bases, J lost 2 bases, and 10 bases lay in between. CDR1 LNHDA and CDR2 SQIVND come from the germline V gene (reference sequence). The CDR3 sequence is 13 residues long.

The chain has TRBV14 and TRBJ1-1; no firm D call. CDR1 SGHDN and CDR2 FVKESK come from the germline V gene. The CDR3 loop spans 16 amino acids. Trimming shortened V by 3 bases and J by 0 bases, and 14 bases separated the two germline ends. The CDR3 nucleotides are TGTGCCAGCAGCCATATTCTGGTGGGGATGAACACTGAAGCTTTCTTT. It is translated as CASSHILVGMNTEAFF. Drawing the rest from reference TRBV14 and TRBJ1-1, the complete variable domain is EAGVTQFPSHSVIEKGQTVTLRCDPISGHDNLYWYRRVMGKEIKFLLHFVKESKQDESGMPNNRFLAERTGGTYSTLKVQPAELEDSGVYFCASSHILVGMNTEAFFGQGTRLTVV.

For the CDR3, the DNA is TGTGCCAGCAGCTTAATGGCGGGAGTTGGTGAGACCCAGTACTTC. This gives the protein CASSLMAGVGETQYF. This sequence joins TRBV7-2 and TRBJ2-5, with TRBD2 matching 7 bases. This CDR3 is built from 15 residues. Germline assignment: CDR1 SGHTA and CDR2 FQGNSA. J lost 5 bases, V lost 2 bases, and 8 bases had no gene match.

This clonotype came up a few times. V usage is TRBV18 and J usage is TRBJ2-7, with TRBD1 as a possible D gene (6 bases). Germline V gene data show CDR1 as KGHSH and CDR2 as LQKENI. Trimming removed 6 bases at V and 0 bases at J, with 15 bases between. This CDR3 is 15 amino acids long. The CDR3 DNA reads TGTGCCAGCTCGCCGCTGGCAGGGGACTCCTACGAGCAGTACTTC. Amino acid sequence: CASSPLAGDSYEQYF.

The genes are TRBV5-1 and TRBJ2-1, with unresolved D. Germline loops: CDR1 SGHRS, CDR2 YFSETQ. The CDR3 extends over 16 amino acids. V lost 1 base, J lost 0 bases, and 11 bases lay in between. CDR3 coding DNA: TGCGCCAGCAGCTTGTGGAGCGACATCTCCTACAATGAGCAGTTCTTC. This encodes CASSLWSDISYNEQFF.

This CDR3 reads CASSPDREGRELFF. The CDR3 DNA sequence: TGTGCCAGTAGTCCCGACAGGGAGGGCAGGGAGCTGTTTTTT. The gene calls are TRBV19 and TRBJ2-2; TRBD1 or TRBD2 may be the D gene (7 bases each). The germline V gene has CDR1 LNHDA and CDR2 SQIVND (reference sequence). The V gene lost 5 bases and the J gene lost 9 bases, with 16 bases spanning the gap. There are 14 residues in the CDR3.

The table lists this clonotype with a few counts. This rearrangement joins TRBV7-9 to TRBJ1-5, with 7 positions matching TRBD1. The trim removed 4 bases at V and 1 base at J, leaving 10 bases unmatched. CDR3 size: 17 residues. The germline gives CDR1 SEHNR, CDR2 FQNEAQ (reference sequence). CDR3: CASSSTPGTVSNQPQHF. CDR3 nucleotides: TGTGCCAGCAGCTCCACCCCCGGGACAGTGAGCAATCAGCCCCAGCATTTT.